This T cell receptor (beta chain) is drawn from a study of blood T cell repertoires in COVID-19. In the study overall: COVID-19 samples collected from the United States, Italy and Spain covered acute and convalescent phases.

Per the authors' pipeline: Amplification of reference gene primers provided the estimated nucleated cell counts. The data were produced by immunoSEQ multiplex PCR, yet TCRdb's version contains in-frame clones alone and is incomplete. That table is the source of V, J and clone size, and D and trimming were worked out from the DNA. This table holds roughly 190,000 clones, roughly 76% found once. Trimming shortened V by 7 bases and J by 5 bases, and 14 bases separated the two germline ends. The germline V gene has CDR1 LNHDA and CDR2 SQIVND (reference sequence). The CDR3 has 13 residues. The TCR sequence derives from a woman aged 40 to 55 with COVID-19, enrolled during active disease. The sample was peripheral blood. V usage is TRBV19 and J usage is TRBJ2-5; TRBD1 is a possible D gene (6 bases). CDR3 amino acids: CASTPQGLETQYF. CDR3 nucleotide sequence: TGTGCCAGTACCCCCCAGGGGCTGGAGACCCAGTACTTC.